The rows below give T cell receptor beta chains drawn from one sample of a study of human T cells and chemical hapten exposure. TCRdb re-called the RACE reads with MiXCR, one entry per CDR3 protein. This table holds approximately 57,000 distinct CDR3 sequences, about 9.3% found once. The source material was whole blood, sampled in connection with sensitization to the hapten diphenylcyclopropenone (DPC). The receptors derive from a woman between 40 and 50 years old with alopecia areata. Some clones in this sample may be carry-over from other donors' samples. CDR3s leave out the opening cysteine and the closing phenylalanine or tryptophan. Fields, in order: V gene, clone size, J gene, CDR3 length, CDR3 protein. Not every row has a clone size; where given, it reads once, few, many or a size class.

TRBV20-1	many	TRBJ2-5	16	SARVGVRGLAGGETQY
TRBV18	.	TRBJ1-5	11	ASSPSGNQPQH
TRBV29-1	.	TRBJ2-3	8	SGEQDTQY
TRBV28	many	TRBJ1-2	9	ASSLQWGYT
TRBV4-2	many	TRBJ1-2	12	ASSQEGTGYGYT
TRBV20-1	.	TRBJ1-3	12	SARGGIVGNTIY
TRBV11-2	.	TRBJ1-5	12	ASSLAPASQPQH
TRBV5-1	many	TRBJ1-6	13	ASSISYGGNSPLH
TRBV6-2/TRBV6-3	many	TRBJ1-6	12	ASSYYGTTSPLH
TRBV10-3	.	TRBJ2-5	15	AISEPRTGDTQETQY
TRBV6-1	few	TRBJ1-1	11	ASSAIQGAEAF
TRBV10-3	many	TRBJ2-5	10	AISESGETQY
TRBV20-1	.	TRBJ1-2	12	SAIPGPGFYGYT
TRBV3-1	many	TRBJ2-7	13	ASSQDPAVSYEQY
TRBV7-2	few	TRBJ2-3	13	ASSPLAVFTDTQY
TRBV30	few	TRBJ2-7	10	AWSVVDYEQY
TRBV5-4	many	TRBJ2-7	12	ASSLAAPRDEQY
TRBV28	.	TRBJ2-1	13	ASSPPGLVYNEQF
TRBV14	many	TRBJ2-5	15	ASSQAWGQGVQETQY
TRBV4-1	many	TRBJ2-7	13	ASSQGGQTSYEQY
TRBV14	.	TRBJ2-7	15	ASSQERTSGGAYEQY
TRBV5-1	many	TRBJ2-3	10	ASSRTTDTQY
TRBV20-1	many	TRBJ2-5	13	SARDLSQAEETQY
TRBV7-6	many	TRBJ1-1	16	ASSFYPPSWGSNTEAF
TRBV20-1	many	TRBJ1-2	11	SARAFGSSSYT
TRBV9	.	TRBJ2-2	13	ASSGTSADTGELF
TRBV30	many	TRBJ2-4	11	ASSSGGLNIQY
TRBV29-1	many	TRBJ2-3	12	SVGTGDYTDTQY
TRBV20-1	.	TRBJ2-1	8	SAKLQGQF
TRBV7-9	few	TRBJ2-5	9	ASSLEVEKY
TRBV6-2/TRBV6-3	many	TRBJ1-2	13	ASSYRPQGGYGYT
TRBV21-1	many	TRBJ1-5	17	ASSKEEIQIGLTNQPQH
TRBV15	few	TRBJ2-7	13	ATSRGDSGNYEQY
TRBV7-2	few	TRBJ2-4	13	ASSQARLAGNIQY
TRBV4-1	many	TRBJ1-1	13	ASSPGTGGSTEAF
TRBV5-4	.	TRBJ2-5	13	ASSRDGGGQETQY
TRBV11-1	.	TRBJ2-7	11	ASSLKRAYEQY
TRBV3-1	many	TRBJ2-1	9	ASSQRVSEF
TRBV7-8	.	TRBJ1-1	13	ASSLVFRQGTEAF
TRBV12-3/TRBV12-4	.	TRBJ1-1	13	ASSKGTGLNTEAF
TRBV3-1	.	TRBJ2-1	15	ASSQVPGTRYYNEQF
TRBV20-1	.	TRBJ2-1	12	SAPPIRAGGEQF
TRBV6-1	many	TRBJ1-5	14	ASSGRQGSYNQPQH
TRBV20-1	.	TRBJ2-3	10	SAYTGPDTQY
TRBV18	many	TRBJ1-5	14	ASSPPGGGPSQPQH
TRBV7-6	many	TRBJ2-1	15	ASSHRDRVDIYNEQF
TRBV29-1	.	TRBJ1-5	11	SAAGQGDQPQH
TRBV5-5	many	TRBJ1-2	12	ASSFQGLNYGYT
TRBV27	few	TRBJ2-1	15	ASATEGSGGPYNEQF
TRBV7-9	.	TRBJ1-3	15	ASSLAGRKLSGNTIY
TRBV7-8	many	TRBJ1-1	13	ASSRDPFRNTEAF
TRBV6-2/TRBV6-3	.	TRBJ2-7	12	ATQKSGERREQY
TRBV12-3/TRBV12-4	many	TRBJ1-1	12	ASSITTGTSVVF
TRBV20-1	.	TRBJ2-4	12	SATGQGADNIQY
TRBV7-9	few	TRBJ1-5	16	ASSLGVGTLVSNQPQH